A selection of T cell receptor beta chains follows, all from one sample in a study of OX40 agonist ivuxolimab in advanced cancers. Data came from immunoSEQ multiplex PCR; TCRdb stores just in-frame clones and leaves some out. In the table there are under 50,000 clones, over 60% of which are singletons. This specimen consisted of CD4+ or CD8+ T cells sorted from blood, obtained in a trial of the OX40 agonist ivuxolimab. These TCRs come from an adult with an advanced solid tumor such as melanoma, head and neck, liver or kidney cancer. CDR3s include the opening cysteine and the closing phenylalanine or tryptophan. Fields, in order: clone size, J gene, D gene, V gene, CDR3 DNA, CDR3 protein. A D gene is named only where the DNA matches it firmly. Clone size is shown for a subset of rows, as once, few, many or a class of expanded clone.

>.|TRBJ1-2|.|TRBV4-3
TGCGCCAGCAGCCAAGGGCGGGGTGGCTATGGCTACACCTTC
CASSQGRGGYGYTF
>.|TRBJ2-1|TRBD2|TRBV11-2
TGTGCCAGCAGCTCACAACCGGGACTAGCGGGAGATAATGAGCAGTTCTTC
CASSSQPGLAGDNEQFF
>.|TRBJ2-7|TRBD1|TRBV7-2
TGTGCCAGCAGGCCCAACAGGGGGTTCTCCTACGAGCAGTACTTC
CASRPNRGFSYEQYF
>medium-sized|TRBJ2-2|TRBD1|TRBV18
TGTGCCAGCTCACCACGACAGGGTGACACCGGGGAGCTGTTTTTT
CASSPRQGDTGELFF
>few|TRBJ2-7|.|TRBV19
TGTGCCAGTAAAGTAGGGGCGACAAACTCCTACGAGCAGTACTTC
CASKVGATNSYEQYF
>.|TRBJ1-1|.|TRBV2
TGTGCCAGCAGTTCCACAGGGTCGGCTGAAGCTTTCTTT
CASSSTGSAEAFF
>.|TRBJ2-7|.|TRBV29-1
TGCAGCGTTGAAACTTGGGTAGGGTCCTACGAGCAGTACTTC
CSVETWVGSYEQYF
>few|TRBJ2-7|.|TRBV7-2
TGTGCCAGCAGCTCAAGCTCCTACGAGCAGTACTTC
CASSSSSYEQYF
>.|TRBJ2-2|.|TRBV6-5
TGTGCCAGCAGTAGCCGGGCCACCGGGGAGCTGTTTTTT
CASSSRATGELFF
>.|TRBJ1-4|.|TRBV6-1
TGTGCCAGCAGTACCAGGGTGGGCACTAATGAAAAACTGTTTTTT
CASSTRVGTNEKLFF
>.|TRBJ2-2|.|TRBV10-1
TGCGCCAGCAACCCCGGGGACACCGGGGAGCTGTTTTTT
CASNPGDTGELFF
>once|TRBJ2-1|TRBD2|TRBV6-6
TGTGCCAGCAGGGCCGGGACTAGCGGATTCAATGAGCAGTTCTTC
CASRAGTSGFNEQFF
>.|TRBJ2-7|TRBD2|TRBV5-6
TGTGCCAGCAGCCCCCACCCGACTAGCGCCACCTCCTACGAGCAGTACTTC
CASSPHPTSATSYEQYF
>.|TRBJ2-3|.|TRBV10-1
TGCGCCAGCAGTGGGGGGGAAATCACAGATACGCAGTATTTT
CASSGGEITDTQYF
>.|TRBJ1-3|.|TRBV15
TGTGCCACCAGCAGAGATTTAAACACAAATCGGGGAAACACCATATATTTT
CATSRDLNTNRGNTIYF
>.|TRBJ1-1|.|TRBV7-2
TGTGCCAGCAGCTCGGGACTCCGGAACACTGAAGCTTTCTTT
CASSSGLRNTEAFF
>.|TRBJ2-6|.|TRBV5-5
TGTGCCAGCAGCTTCTCGAGGTCTAGGGCCAACGTCCTGACTTTC
CASSFSRSRANVLTF
>.|TRBJ2-5|.|TRBV15
TGTGCCACCAGCAGAGATAAGGCCAGCTGGGGGACCCAGTACTTC
CATSRDKASWGTQYF
>.|TRBJ2-1|TRBD2|TRBV19
TGTGCCAGTAGTACCCGCTTGGGTCTTGGCGCGGGAGACTTAATAAATGAGCAGTTCTTC
CASSTRLGLGAGDLINEQFF
>few|TRBJ1-5|.|TRBV19
TGTGCCAGTGGACCCTCGGGGTTGAGCAATCAGCCCCAGCATTTT
CASGPSGLSNQPQHF
>.|TRBJ2-7|.|TRBV27
TGTGCCAGCAGTTTATCCACAACCTTCGAGCAGTACTTC
CASSLSTTFEQYF
>.|TRBJ2-5|TRBD1|TRBV5-1
TGCGCCAGCAGCCGGGGACAGGGGGCGCGGGAGGAGACCCAGTACTTC
CASSRGQGAREETQYF
>.|TRBJ2-6|TRBD1|TRBV7-2
TGTGCCAGCAGCTTAGGACAGGGATCTGGGGCCAACGTCCTGACTTTC
CASSLGQGSGANVLTF
>.|TRBJ1-2|.|TRBV6-6
TGTGCCAGCACCCCCTCCAATAAATATGGCTACACCTTC
CASTPSNKYGYTF
>.|TRBJ2-7|.|TRBV4-2
TGTGCCAGCAGCCAAGATAGGGCAGGATGGAGCGAGCAGTACTTC
CASSQDRAGWSEQYF
>.|TRBJ2-1|TRBD2|TRBV9
TGTGCCAGCAGCGACGAGCTAGCGGGAGTAGTAGGCAATGAGCAGTTCTTC
CASSDELAGVVGNEQFF
>.|TRBJ2-7|TRBD1|TRBV6-1
TGTGCCAGCAGAAAAGCCCAGGGGGACGAGCAGTACTTC
CASRKAQGDEQYF
>.|TRBJ1-5|.|TRBV10-3
TGTGCCATCAGTGACCCCACAGAGAGCAATCAGCCCCAGCATTTT
CAISDPTESNQPQHF
>.|TRBJ2-6|.|TRBV2
TGTGCCAGCAGCGCAGACAGGTCTGGGGCCAACGTCCTGACTTTC
CASSADRSGANVLTF
>.|TRBJ1-4|.|TRBV4-3
TGCGCCAGCAGCCTCAGGGGCTATAATGAAAAACTGTTTTTT
CASSLRGYNEKLFF
>once|TRBJ2-7|TRBD2|TRBV4-2
TGTGCCAGCAGCCAACCTACTAGCGGGAGGGCATCCTACGAGCAGTACTTC
CASSQPTSGRASYEQYF
>.|TRBJ2-7|TRBD1|TRBV5-1
TGCGCCAGCAGCTCGCGGACAGGCAGAAGGCCCTACGAGCAGTACTTC
CASSSRTGRRPYEQYF
>once|TRBJ1-5|.|TRBV7-2
TGTGCCAGCAGCTTAAGGCTTACGAGCAGTCAGCCCCAGCATTTT
CASSLRLTSSQPQHF
>.|TRBJ2-7|.|TRBV18
TGTGCCAGCTCACCGATACGAGGGGAAGTCTACGAGCAGTACTTC
CASSPIRGEVYEQYF
>many|TRBJ1-1|.|TRBV19
TGTGCCAGTAGTGCCACTGGGAACACTGAAGCTTTCTTT
CASSATGNTEAFF
>.|TRBJ2-5|.|TRBV5-1
TGCGCCAGCAGCTCCCTCGGGACTCGTCAAGAGACCCAGTACTTC
CASSSLGTRQETQYF
>.|TRBJ2-7|TRBD2|TRBV18
TGTGCCAGCCGAGCTCCGGGACTAGCGGGAACCTACGAGCAGTACTTC
CASRAPGLAGTYEQYF
>.|TRBJ1-1|.|TRBV27
TGTGCCAGCAGAGGGCAATCCATGAACACTGAAGCTTTCTTT
CASRGQSMNTEAFF
>.|TRBJ2-4|.|TRBV5-1
TGCGCCAGCAGCCTAAGTATAGCCAAAAACATTCAGTACTTC
CASSLSIAKNIQYF
>.|TRBJ1-1|.|TRBV5-4
TGTGCCAGCAGCGCCGGCGGGGGGACGATTAACACTGAAGCTTTCTTT
CASSAGGGTINTEAFF
>.|TRBJ2-5|.|TRBV7-6
TGTGCCAGCAGCTTAGCCGGAGCGGAGACCCAGTACTTC
CASSLAGAETQYF
>.|TRBJ2-1|TRBD2|TRBV9
TGTGCCAGCAGCGTAGTGGTTAGCGGGAGCGTCAGGTCCGACAATGAGCAGTTCTTC
CASSVVVSGSVRSDNEQFF
>.|TRBJ1-3|.|TRBV7-8
TGTGCCAGCAGCCGGCAGGGCCAGTATGGAAACACCATATATTTT
CASSRQGQYGNTIYF
>.|TRBJ2-5|.|TRBV2
TGTGCCAGCAGTGACAGACGAGCGGACCAAGAGACCCAGTACTTC
CASSDRRADQETQYF
>few|TRBJ2-1|.|TRBV7-9
TGTGCCTCCTTCAAGGGTAATGTCTACAATGAGCAGTTCTTC
CASFKGNVYNEQFF
>many|TRBJ2-1|.|TRBV4-1
TGCGCCAGCAGCCAAGAAACTGCGGGGTCCTACAATGAGCAGTTCTTC
CASSQETAGSYNEQFF
>few|TRBJ2-3|TRBD2|TRBV7-2
TGTGCCAGCAGCCAAGGGACTAGCGGGGCCACAGATACGCAGTATTTT
CASSQGTSGATDTQYF
>.|TRBJ2-2|.|TRBV4-2
TGTGCCAGCAGCCAAGGCGTCGGATTTTGGGCCGGGGAGCTGTTTTTT
CASSQGVGFWAGELFF
>.|TRBJ2-7|TRBD2|TRBV9
TGTGCCAGCAGCGTAGATCCAGCGGGAGCAAGATACGAGCAGTACTTC
CASSVDPAGARYEQYF
>few|TRBJ1-3|.|TRBV28
TGTGCCAGCAGTTTTCCGGGGGTACGTGGAAACACCATATATTTT
CASSFPGVRGNTIYF
>.|TRBJ1-1|.|TRBV7-9
TGTGCCAGCAGCTTACCAGGGGCAAAAGAAGCTTTCTTT
CASSLPGAKEAFF
>.|TRBJ2-4|.|TRBV19
TGTGCCAGTAGTATTGACTTTACAACAGGGGCCAAAAACATTCAGTACTTC
CASSIDFTTGAKNIQYF
>.|TRBJ2-5|.|TRBV11-2
TGTGCCAGCAGCTTAGATCAAGAGACCCAGTACTTC
CASSLDQETQYF
>.|TRBJ2-2|.|TRBV21-1
TGTGCCAGCAGCAGCTCTAGCGGGAGGAGGGAGGAGCTGTTTTTT
CASSSSSGRREELFF